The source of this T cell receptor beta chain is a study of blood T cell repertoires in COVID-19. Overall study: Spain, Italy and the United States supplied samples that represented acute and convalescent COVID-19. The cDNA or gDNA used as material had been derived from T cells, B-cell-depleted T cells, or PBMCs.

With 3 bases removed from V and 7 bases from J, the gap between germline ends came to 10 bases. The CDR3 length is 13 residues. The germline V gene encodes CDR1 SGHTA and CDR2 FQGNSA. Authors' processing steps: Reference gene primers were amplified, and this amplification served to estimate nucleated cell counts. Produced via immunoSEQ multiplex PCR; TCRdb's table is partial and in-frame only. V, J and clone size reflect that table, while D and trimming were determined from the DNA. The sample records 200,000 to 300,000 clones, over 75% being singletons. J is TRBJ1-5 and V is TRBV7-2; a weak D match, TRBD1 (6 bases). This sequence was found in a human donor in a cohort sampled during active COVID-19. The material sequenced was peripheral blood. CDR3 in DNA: TGTGCCAGCAGCTTCACAGGGCAACAGCCCCAGCATTTT. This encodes CASSFTGQQPQHF.